This T cell receptor (beta chain) was sequenced during a study of breast tumors, draining lymph nodes, adjacent tissues. TCRdb re-analysed the multiplex PCR reads in MiXCR, keeping a single row per CDR3 protein. The data hold nearly 200,000 distinct CDR3 sequences, with roughly 31% observed a single time. Losses at the gene ends were 4 bases for V and 9 bases for J; bases not matched to a gene: 1. This CDR3 region has 13 residues. Germline CDR1 SNHLY, CDR2 FYNNEI. Breast cancer patients provided tissue from their axillary draining lymph nodes. This clonotype originated in a female donor with breast cancer. Some clones in this sample may be carry-over from other donors' samples. Sample: axillary lymph node tissue. The chain is built from TRBV2 and TRBJ1-6; 9 positions agree with TRBD1. CDR3 amino acids: CASSGDRVSPLHF. For the CDR3, the DNA is TGTGCCAGCAGTGGGGACAGGGTTTCACCCCTCCACTTT.